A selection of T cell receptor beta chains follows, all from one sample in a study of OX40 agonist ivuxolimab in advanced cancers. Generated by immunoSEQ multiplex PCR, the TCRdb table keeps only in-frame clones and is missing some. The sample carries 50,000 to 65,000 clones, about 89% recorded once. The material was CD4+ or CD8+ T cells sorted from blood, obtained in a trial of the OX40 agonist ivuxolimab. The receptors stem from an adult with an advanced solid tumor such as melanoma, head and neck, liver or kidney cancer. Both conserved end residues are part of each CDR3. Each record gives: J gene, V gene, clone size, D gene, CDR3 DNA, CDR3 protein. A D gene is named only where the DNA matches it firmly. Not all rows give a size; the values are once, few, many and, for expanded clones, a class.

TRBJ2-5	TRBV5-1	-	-	TGCGCCAGCAGCTTGGGGCAGGGTCGGCAAGAGACCCAGTACTTC	CASSLGQGRQETQYF
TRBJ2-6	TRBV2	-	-	TGTGCCAGCAGTGCACTCCTCTCTGGGGCCAACGTCCTGACTTTC	CASSALLSGANVLTF
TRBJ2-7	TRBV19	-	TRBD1	TGTGCCAGCCGACCGAACAGGGGCGACGGCTACGAGCAGTACTTC	CASRPNRGDGYEQYF
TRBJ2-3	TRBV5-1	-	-	TGCGCCAGCAACGATCAGGGAAGGGATACGCAGTATTTT	CASNDQGRDTQYF
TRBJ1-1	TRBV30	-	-	TGTGCCTGGGTAGTGTTGTTTGGCACTGAAGCTTTCTTT	CAWVVLFGTEAFF
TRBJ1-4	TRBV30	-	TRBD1	TGTGCCTGGAGCCAGCCGGGACAGGGGGCTAGAAAACTGTTTTTT	CAWSQPGQGARKLFF
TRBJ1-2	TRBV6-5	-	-	TGTGCCAGCGGGACGTGGGGGGCCACCTATGGCTACACCTTC	CASGTWGATYGYTF
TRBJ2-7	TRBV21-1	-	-	TGTGCCAGCAGCAAATTTCAGAGCACCTACGAGCAGTACTTC	CASSKFQSTYEQYF
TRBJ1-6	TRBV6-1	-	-	TGTGCCAGCAGTGAAGCGCCTGGCAGACCCCTCCACTTT	CASSEAPGRPLHF
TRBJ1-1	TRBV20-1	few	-	TGCAGTGCTAGAGATAGGGACACGGCTTTCTTT	CSARDRDTAFF
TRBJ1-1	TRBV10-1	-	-	TGCGCCAGCAGTCCCGGGTGGGGGTCCGATACTGAAGCTTTCTTT	CASSPGWGSDTEAFF
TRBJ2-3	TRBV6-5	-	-	TGTGCCAGCAAAAGGATGGAGGGTAGCACAGATACGCAGTATTTT	CASKRMEGSTDTQYF
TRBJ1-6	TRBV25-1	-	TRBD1	TGTGCCAGCAGTGAATTAGGACAGGGGGGTTCACCCCTCCACTTT	CASSELGQGGSPLHF
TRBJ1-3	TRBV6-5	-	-	TGTGCCAGCAGCAGGGTGACTGGAAACACCATATATTTT	CASSRVTGNTIYF
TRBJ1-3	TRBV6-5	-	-	TGTGCCAGCAAAGCCGGGGGGGGGTCCCACACCATATATTTT	CASKAGGGSHTIYF